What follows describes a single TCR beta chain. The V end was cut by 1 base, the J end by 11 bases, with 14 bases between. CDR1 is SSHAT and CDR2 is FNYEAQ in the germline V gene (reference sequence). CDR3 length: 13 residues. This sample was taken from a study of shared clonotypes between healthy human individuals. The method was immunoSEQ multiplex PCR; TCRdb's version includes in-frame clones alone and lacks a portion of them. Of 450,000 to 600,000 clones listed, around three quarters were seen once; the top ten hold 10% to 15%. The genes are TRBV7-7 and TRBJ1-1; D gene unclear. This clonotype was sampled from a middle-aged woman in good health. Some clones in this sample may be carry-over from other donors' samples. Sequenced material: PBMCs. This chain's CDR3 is CASSLVAVMEAFF. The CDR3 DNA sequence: TGTGCCAGCAGCTTAGTGGCCGTGATGGAGGCTTTCTTT. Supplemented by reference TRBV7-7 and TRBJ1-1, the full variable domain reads GAGVSQSPRYKVTKRGQDVTLRCDPISSHATLYWYQQALGQGPEFLTYFNYEAQPDKSGLPSDRFSAERPEGSISTLTIQRTEQRDSAMYRCASSLVAVMEAFFGQGTRLTVV.